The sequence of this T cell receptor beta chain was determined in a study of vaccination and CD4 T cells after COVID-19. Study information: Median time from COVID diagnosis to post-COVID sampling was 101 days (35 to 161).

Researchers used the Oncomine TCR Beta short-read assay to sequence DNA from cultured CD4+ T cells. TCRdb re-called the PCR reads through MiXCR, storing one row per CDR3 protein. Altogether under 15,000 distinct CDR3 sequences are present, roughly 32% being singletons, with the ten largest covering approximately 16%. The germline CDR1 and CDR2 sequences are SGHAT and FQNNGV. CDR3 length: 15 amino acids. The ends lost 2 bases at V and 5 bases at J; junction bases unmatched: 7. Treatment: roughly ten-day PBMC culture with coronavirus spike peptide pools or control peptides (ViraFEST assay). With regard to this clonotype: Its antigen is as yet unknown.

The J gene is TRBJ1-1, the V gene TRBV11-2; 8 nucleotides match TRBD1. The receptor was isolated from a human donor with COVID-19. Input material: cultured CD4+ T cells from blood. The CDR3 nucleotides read TGTGCCAGCAGCTTACGGGGCAGGGGGCGGACTGAAGCTTTCTTT. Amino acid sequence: CASSLRGRGRTEAFF.